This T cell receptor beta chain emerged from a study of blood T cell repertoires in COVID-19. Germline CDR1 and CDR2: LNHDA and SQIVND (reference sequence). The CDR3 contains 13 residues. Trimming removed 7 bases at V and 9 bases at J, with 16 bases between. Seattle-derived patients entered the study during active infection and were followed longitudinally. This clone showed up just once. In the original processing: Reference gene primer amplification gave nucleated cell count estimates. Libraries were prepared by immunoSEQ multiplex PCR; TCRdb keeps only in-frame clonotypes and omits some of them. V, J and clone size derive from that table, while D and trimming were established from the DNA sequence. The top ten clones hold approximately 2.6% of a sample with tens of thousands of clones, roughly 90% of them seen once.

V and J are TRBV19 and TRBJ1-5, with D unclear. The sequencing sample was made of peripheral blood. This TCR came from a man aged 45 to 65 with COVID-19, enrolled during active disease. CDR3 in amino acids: CASIDRGNGPQHF. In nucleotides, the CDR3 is TGTGCCAGTATAGATCGAGGTAATGGGCCCCAGCATTTT.